These 3 T cell receptor beta chains came from one sample sequenced in a study of Graves' ophthalmopathy and Graves' hyperthyroidism. RNA transcripts were the source from which TCR beta CDR3 regions were amplified. HTBI primers served in a first-round RT-PCR, which a second-round multiplex PCR followed. Each CDR3 protein is one row after TCRdb ran MiXCR on the multiplex PCR reads. The sample has almost 400,000 distinct CDR3 sequences, about 18% seen once. The sequencing sample was made of peripheral blood. The receptor source for this set is a woman in her late teens or twenties with Graves' ophthalmopathy.

This clonotype has a count of ten or more. The V and J genes are TRBV28 and TRBJ1-6; possible D gene TRBD1, 5 bases. Germline-derived CDR1 and CDR2 are MDHEN and SYDVKM. With 1 base removed from V and 7 bases from J, the gap between germline ends came to 8 bases. The CDR3 sequence is 14 residues long. CDR3 protein: CASSLSGSNSPLHF. CDR3 DNA sequence: TGTGCCAGCAGTTTATCAGGGAGCAATTCACCCCTCCACTTT.

This clonotype came up many times. V and J are TRBV27 and TRBJ1-6; 10 nucleotides line up with TRBD1. From germline, CDR1 is MNHEY and CDR2 SMNVEV (reference sequence). This CDR3 spans 16 amino acids. Trimming took 7 bases from V and 9 from J; bases not matched to a gene: 12. CDR3 in DNA: TGTGCCAGCACCATCGGACAGGGGGGCTTCGGTTCACCCCTCCACTTT. Encoded protein: CASTIGQGGFGSPLHF.

This clonotype occurred a few times. The V gene is TRBV15, the J gene TRBJ1-2; D is ambiguous. Deletions cut 0 bases from V and 5 bases from J, with 7 bases between. The CDR3 is 13 amino acids. CDR1 and CDR2 (germline): LNHNV, YYDKDF (reference sequence). For the CDR3, the DNA is TGTGCCACCAGCAGAGATGAGACATATGGCTACACCTTC. Translation gives CATSRDETYGYTF.